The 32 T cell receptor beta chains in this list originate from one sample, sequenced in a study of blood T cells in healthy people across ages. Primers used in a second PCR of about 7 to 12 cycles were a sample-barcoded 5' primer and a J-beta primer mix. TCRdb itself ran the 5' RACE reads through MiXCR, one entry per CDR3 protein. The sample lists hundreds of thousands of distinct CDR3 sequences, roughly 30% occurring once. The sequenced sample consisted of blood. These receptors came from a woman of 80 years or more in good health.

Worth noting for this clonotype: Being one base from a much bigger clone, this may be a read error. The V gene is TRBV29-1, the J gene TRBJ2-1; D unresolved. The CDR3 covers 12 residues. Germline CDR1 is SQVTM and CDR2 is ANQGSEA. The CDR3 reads CSVEYGDNGQFF. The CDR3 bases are TGCAGCGTTGAATATGGAGACAATGGGCAGTTCTTC.

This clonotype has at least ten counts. The CDR3 region has the DNA TGTGCCAGCAGCCAGCTAGCGGGGGGCTCCTACAATGAGCAGTTCTTC. It translates to CASSQLAGGSYNEQFF. The chain recombines TRBV4-2 with TRBJ2-1; 11 nucleotides line up with TRBD2. CDR1 and CDR2 from the germline V gene are LGHNA and YNFKEQ. J was trimmed by 0 bases and V by 3 bases; bases with no gene match: 1. CDR3 size: 16 residues.

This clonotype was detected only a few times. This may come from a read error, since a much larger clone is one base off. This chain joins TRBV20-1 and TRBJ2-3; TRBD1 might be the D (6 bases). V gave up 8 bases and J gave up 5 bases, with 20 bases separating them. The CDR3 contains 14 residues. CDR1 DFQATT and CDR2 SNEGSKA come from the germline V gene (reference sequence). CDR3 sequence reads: CSTAGVLNIDTQYF. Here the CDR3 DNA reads TGCAGTACTGCAGGGGTCTTGAATATAGATACGCAGTATTTT.

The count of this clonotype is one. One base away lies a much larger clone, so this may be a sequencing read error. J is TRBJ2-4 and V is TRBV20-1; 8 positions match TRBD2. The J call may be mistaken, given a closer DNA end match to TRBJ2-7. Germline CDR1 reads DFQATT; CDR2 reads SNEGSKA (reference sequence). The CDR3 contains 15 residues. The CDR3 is CSARDHAGGHYEQYF. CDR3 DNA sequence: TGCAGTGCTAGAGATCACGCGGGGGGCCACTACGAGCAGTACTTC.

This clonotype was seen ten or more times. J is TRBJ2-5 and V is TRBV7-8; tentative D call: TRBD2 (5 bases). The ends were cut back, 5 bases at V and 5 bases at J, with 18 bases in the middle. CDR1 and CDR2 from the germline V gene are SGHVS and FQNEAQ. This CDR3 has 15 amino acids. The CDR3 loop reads CASSPRVNSGETQYF. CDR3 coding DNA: TGTGCCAGCAGCCCCCGGGTCAACAGCGGCGAGACCCAGTACTTC.

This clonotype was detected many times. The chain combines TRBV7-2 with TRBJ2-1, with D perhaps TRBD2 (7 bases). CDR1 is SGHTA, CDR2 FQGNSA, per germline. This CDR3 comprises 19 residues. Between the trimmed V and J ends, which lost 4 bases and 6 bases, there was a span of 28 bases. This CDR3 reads CASSSISRGATRSTNEQFF. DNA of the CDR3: TGTGCCAGCAGCTCCATATCCCGGGGGGCAACTAGAAGTACCAATGAGCAGTTCTTC.

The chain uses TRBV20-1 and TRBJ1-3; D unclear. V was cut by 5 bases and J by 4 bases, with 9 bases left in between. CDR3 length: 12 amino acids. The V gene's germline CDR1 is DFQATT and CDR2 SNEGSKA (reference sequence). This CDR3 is CSAGVAGNTIYF. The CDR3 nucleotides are TGCAGTGCTGGGGTAGCGGGAAACACCATATATTTT.

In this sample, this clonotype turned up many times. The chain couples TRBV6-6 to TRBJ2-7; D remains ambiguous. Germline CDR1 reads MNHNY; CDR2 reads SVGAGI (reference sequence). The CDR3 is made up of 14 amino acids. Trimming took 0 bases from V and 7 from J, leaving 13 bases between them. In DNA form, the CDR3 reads TGTGCCAGCAGTTACTCTCAGACCCCCGGGGAGCAGTACTTC. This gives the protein CASSYSQTPGEQYF.

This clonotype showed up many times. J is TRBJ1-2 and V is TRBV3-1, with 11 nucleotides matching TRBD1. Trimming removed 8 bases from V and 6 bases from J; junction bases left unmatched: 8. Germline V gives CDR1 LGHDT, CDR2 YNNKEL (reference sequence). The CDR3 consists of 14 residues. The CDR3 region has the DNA TGTGCCAGCCGCCGGGACAGGGGGAGGCATGGCTACACCTTC. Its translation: CASRRDRGRHGYTF.

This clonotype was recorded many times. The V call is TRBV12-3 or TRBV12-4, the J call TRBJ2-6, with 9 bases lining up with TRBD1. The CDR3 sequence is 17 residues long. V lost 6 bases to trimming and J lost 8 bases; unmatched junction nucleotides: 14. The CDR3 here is CASRRGTPGQGTNVLTF. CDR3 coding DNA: TGTGCCAGCAGACGAGGGACTCCGGGACAGGGAACCAACGTCCTGACTTTC.

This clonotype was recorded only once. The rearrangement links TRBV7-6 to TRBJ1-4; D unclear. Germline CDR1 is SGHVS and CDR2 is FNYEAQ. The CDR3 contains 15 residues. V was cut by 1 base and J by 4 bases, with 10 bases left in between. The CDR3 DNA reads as TGTGCCAGCAGCTTAGATCCGGGGAGTAATGAAAAACTGTTTTTT. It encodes CASSLDPGSNEKLFF.

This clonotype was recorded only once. The CDR3 nucleotides are TGCAGTGCTAGGGTCGGGGGGGTTACTGAAGCTTTCTTT. Protein sequence: CSARVGGVTEAFF. The rearrangement uses TRBV20-1 and TRBJ1-1; tentative D call: TRBD1 (5 bases). Trimming removed 3 bases from V and 5 bases from J, with 13 bases in between. This CDR3 spans 13 amino acids. Germline V gene sequence: CDR1 DFQATT, CDR2 SNEGSKA (reference sequence).

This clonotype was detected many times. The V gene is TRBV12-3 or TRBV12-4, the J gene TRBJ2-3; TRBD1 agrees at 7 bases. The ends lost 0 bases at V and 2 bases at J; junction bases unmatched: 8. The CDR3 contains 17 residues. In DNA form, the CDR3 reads TGTGCCAGCAGTTTAGCGCTGGGACAGCAAACCACAGATACGCAGTATTTT. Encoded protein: CASSLALGQQTTDTQYF.

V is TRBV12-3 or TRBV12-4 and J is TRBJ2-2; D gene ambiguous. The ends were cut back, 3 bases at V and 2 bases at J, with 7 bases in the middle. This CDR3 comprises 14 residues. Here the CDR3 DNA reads TGTGCCAGCAGTTTCTTTCGTAACACCGGGGAGCTGTTTTTT. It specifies CASSFFRNTGELFF.

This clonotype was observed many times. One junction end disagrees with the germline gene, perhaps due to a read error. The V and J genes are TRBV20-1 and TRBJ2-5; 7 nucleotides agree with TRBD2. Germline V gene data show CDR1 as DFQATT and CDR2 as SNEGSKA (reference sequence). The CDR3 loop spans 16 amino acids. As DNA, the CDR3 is TGCGGTGCTGGACTACCCTTCGGGACTACCCAAGAGACCCAGTACTTC. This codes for CGAGLPFGTTQETQYF.

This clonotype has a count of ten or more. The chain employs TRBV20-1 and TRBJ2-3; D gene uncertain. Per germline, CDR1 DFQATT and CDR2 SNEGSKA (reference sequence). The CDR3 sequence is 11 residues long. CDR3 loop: CSLLYSDTQYF. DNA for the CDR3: TGCAGCCTCTTGTATTCAGATACGCAGTATTTT.

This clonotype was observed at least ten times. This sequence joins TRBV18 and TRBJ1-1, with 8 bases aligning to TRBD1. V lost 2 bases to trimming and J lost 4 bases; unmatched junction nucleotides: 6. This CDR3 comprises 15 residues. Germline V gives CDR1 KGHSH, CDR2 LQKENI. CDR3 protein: CASSPGADRGTEAFF. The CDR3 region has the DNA TGTGCCAGCTCACCAGGGGCCGACAGGGGCACTGAAGCTTTCTTT.

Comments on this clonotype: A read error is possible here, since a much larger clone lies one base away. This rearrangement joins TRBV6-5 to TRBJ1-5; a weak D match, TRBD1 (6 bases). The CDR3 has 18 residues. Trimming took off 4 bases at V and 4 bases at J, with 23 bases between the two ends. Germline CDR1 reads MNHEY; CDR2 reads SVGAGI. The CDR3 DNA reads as TGTGCCAGCAGTTCTTCCGAGACAGGATTAAACGGTAATCAGCCCCAGCATTTT. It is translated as CASSSSETGLNGNQPQHF.

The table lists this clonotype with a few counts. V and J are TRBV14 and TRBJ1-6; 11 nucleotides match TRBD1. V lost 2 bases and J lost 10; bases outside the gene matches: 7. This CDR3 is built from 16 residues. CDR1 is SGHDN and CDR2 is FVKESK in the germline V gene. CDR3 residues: CASSQSDRGRGSPLHF. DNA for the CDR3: TGTGCCAGCAGCCAATCGGACAGGGGGCGAGGGTCACCCCTCCACTTT.

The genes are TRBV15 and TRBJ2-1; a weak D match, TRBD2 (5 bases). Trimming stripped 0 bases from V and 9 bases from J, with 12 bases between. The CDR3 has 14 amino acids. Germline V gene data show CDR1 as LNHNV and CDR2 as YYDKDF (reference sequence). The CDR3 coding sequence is TGTGCCACCAGCAGAGACGTGGCTAGCAGTGAGCAGTTCTTC. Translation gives CATSRDVASSEQFF.

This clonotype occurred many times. CDR3 DNA sequence: TGTGCCAGCAACGGGCCCCGCAATCAGCCCCAGCATTTT. It yields the protein CASNGPRNQPQHF. The genes are TRBV6-1 and TRBJ1-5; D unclear. Looked up from germline, CDR1 is MNHNS and CDR2 is SASEGT. Trimming stripped 7 bases from V and 2 bases from J, with 9 bases between. The CDR3 loop spans 13 amino acids.

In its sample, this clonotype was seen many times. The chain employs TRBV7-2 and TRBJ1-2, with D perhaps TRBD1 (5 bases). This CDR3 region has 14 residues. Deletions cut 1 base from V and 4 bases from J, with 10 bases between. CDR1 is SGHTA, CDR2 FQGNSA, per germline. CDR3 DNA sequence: TGTGCCAGCAGCTTAGATGACGGGGCCTATGGCTACACCTTC. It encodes CASSLDDGAYGYTF.

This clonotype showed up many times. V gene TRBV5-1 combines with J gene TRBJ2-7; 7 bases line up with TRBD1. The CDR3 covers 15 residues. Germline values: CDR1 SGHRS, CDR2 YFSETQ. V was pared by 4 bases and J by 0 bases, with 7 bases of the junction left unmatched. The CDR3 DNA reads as TGCGCCAGCAGCGTTGACAGGGCAGTCTCCTACGAGCAGTACTTC. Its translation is CASSVDRAVSYEQYF.

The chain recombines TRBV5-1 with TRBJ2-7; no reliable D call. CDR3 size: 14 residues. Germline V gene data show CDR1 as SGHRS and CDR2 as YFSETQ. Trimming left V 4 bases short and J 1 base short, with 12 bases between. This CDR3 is CASSPKDGSYEQYF. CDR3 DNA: TGCGCCAGCAGCCCAAAGGACGGGTCCTACGAGCAGTACTTC.

The CDR3 coding sequence is TGCGCCAGCAGCTTGGGGGGAAAAGTTCAAGAGACCCAGTACTTC. Translated, it gives CASSLGGKVQETQYF. The genes are TRBV5-1 and TRBJ2-5; unclear D gene. V shed 0 bases and J shed 2 bases, with 11 bases lying between them. There are 15 residues in the CDR3. Germline V CDR1 and CDR2: SGHRS, YFSETQ.

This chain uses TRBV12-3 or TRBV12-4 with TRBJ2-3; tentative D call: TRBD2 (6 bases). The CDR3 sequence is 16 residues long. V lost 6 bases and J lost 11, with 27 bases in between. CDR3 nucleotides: TGTGCCAGCAGCCCCGGGGGAATAGATAGAACAGATGTGCAGTATTTT. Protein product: CASSPGGIDRTDVQYF.

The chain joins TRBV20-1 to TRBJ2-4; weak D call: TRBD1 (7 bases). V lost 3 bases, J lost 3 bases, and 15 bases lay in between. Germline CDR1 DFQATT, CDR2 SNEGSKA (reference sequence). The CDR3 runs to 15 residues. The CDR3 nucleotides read TGCAGTGCTAGTAGCCCAGGGGGAGGCAAAAACATTCAGTACTTC. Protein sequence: CSASSPGGGKNIQYF.

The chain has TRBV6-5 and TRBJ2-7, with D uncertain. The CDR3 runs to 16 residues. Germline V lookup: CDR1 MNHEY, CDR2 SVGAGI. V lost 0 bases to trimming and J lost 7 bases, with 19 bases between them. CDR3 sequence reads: CASSYSTSTPPREQYF. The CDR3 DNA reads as TGTGCCAGCAGTTACTCGACCAGCACCCCACCGCGGGAGCAGTACTTC.

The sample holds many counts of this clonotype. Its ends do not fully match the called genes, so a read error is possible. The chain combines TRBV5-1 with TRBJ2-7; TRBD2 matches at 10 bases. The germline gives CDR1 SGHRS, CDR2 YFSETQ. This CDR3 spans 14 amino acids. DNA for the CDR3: TGTGCCAGCAGCTGGACTAGCGGCTCCTACGAGCAGTACTTC. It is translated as CASSWTSGSYEQYF. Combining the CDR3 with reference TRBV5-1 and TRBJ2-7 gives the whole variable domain KAGVTQTPRYLIKTRGQQVTLSCSPISGHRSVSWYQQTPGQGLQFLFEYFSETQRNKGNFPGRFSGRQFSNSRSEMNVSTLELGDSALYLCASSWTSGSYEQYFGPGTRLTVT.

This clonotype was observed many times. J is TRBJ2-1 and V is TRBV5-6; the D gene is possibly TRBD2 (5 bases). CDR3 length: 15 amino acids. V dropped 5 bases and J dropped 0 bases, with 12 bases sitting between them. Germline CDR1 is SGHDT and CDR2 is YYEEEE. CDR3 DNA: TGTGCCAGCAGTTCTGGACTCCGCTCCTACAATGAGCAGTTCTTC. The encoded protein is CASSSGLRSYNEQFF.

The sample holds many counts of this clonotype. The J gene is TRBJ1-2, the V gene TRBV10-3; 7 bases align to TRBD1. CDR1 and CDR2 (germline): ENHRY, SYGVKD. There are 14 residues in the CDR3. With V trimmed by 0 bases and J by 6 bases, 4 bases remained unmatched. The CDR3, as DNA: TGTGCCATCAGTGAGTCGGGTACAGGGGATGGCTACACCTTC. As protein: CAISESGTGDGYTF.

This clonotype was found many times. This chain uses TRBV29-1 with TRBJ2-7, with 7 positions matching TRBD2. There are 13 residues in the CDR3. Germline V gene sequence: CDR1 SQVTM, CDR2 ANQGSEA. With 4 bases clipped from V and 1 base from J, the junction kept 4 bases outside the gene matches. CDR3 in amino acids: CSVGSGGSYEQYF. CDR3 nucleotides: TGCAGCGTTGGCTCGGGGGGTTCCTACGAGCAGTACTTC.